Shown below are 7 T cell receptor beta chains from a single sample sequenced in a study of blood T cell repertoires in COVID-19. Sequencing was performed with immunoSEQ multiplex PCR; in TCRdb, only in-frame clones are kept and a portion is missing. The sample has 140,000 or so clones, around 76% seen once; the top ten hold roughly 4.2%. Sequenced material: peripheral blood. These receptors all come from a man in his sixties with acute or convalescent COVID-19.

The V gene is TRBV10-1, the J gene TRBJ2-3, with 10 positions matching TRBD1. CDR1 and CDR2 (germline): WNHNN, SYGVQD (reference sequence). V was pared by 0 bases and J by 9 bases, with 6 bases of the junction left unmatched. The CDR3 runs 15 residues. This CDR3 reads CASSESRTGGNTQYF. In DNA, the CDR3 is TGCGCCAGCAGTGAGTCCAGGACAGGGGGAAACACGCAGTATTTT.

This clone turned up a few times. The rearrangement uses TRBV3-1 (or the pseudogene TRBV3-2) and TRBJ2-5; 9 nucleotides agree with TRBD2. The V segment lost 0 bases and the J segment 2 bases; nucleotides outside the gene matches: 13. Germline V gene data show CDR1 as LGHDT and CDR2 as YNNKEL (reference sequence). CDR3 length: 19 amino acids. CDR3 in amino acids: CASSQDLASGIGWQETQYF. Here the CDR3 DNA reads TGTGCCAGCAGCCAAGATTTGGCTAGCGGGATAGGGTGGCAAGAGACCCAGTACTTC.

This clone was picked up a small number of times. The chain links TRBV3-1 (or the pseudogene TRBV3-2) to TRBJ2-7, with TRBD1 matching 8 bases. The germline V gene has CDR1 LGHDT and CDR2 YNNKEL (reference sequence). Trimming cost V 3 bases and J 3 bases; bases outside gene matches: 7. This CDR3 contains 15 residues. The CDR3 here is CASSHLAGTGYEQYF. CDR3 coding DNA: TGTGCCAGCAGCCACTTAGCCGGGACAGGCTACGAGCAGTACTTC.

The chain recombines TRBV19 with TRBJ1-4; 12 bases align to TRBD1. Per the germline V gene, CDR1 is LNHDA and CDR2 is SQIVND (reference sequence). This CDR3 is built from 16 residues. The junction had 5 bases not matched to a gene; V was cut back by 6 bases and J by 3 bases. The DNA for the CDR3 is TGTGCCAGTAGACCGGGACAGGGGGCATCTAATGAAAAACTGTTTTTT. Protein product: CASRPGQGASNEKLFF.

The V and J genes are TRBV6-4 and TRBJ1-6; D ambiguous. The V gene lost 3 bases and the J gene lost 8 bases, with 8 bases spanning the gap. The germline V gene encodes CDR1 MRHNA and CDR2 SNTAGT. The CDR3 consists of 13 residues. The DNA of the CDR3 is TGTGCCAGCAGTGATATGCGGGATTCACCCCTCCACTTT. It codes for CASSDMRDSPLHF.

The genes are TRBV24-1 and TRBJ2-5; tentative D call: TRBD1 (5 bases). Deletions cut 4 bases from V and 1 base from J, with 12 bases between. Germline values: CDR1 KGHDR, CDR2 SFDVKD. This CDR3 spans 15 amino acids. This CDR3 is CATSDPDSFQETQYF. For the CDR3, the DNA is TGTGCCACCAGTGACCCAGACAGTTTCCAAGAGACCCAGTACTTC.

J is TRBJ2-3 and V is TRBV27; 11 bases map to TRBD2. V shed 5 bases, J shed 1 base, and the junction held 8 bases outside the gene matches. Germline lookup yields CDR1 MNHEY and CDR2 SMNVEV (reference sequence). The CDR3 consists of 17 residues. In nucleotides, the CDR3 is TGTGCCAGCAGTATTAACTATAGCGGGAGGGGCACAGATACGCAGTATTTT. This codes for CASSINYSGRGTDTQYF.